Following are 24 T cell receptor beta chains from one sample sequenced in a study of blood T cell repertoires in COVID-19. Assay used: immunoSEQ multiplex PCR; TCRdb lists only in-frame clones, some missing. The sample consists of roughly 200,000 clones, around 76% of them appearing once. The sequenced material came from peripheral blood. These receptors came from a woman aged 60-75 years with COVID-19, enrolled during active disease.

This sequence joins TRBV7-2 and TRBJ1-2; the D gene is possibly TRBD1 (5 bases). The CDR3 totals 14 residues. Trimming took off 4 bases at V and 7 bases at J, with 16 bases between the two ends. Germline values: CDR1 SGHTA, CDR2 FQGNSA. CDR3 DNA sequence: TGTGCCAGCAGCTGGAATCAGGGAACCCTTGGCTACACCTTC. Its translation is CASSWNQGTLGYTF.

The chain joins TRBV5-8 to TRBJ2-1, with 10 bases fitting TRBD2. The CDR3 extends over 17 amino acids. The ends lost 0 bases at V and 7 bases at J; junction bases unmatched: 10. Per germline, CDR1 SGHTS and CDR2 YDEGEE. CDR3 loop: CASSLALLAGSENEQFF. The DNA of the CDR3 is TGTGCCAGCAGCTTGGCCTTACTAGCGGGGTCCGAAAATGAGCAGTTCTTC.

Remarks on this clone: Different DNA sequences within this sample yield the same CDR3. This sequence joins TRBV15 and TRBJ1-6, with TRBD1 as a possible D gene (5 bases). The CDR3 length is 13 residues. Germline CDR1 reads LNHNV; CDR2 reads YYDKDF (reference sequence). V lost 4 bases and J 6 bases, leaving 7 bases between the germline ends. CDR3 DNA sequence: TGTGCCACCAGCAAAGGGGTTAATTCACCCCTCCACTTT. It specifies CATSKGVNSPLHF. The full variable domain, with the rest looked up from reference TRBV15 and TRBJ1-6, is DAMVIQNPRYQVTQFGKPVTLSCSQTLNHNVMYWYQQKSSQAPKLLFHYYDKDFNNEADTPDNFQSRRPNTSFCFLDIRSPGLGDTAMYLCATSKGVNSPLHFGNGTRLTVT.

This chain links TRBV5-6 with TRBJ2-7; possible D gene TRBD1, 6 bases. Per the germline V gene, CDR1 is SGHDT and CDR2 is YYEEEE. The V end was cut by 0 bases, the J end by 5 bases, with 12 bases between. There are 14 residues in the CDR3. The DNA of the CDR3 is TGTGCCAGCAGCTTGGGAGGGCAGGGGAACGAGCAGTACTTC. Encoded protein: CASSLGGQGNEQYF.

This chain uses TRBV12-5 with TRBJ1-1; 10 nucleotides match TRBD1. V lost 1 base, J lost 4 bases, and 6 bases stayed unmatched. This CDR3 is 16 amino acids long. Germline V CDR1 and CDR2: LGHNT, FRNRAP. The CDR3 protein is CASGLATGQGTTEAFF. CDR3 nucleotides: TGTGCTAGTGGTTTGGCTACGGGACAGGGGACCACTGAAGCTTTCTTT.

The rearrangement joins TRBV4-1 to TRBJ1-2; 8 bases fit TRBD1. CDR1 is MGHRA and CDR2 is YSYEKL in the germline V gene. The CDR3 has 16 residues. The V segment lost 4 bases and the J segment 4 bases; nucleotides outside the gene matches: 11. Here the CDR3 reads CASSLLPGQEFYGYTF. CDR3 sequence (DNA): TGCGCCAGCAGCCTATTACCGGGACAGGAGTTCTATGGCTACACCTTC.

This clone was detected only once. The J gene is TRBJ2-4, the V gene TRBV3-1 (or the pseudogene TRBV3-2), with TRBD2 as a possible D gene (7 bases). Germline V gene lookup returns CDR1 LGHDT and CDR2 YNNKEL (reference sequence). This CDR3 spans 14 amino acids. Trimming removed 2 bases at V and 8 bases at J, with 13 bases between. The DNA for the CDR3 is TGTGCCAGCAGCCAAAGGGAGGGGGTGGACATTCAGTACTTC. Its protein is CASSQREGVDIQYF.

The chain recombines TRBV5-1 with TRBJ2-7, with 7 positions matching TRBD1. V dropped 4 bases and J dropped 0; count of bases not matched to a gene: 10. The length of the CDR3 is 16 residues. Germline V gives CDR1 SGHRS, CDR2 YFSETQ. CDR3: CASSATPGQSSYEQYF. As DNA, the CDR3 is TGCGCCAGCAGCGCTACCCCGGGACAGAGCTCCTACGAGCAGTACTTC.

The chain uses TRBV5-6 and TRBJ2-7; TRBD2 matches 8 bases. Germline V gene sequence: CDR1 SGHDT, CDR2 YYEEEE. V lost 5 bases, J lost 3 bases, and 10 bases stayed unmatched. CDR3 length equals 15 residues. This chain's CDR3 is CASSQTPGLVYEQYF. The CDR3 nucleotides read TGTGCCAGCAGTCAAACCCCGGGACTAGTCTACGAGCAGTACTTC.

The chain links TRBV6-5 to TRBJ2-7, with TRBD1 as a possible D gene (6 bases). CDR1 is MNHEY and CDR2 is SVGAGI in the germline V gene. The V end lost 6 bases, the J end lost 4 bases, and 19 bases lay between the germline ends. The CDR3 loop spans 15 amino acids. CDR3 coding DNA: TGTGCCAGCAGCCGCACGACAGGCCTTTCGTACGAGCAGTACTTC. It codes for CASSRTTGLSYEQYF.

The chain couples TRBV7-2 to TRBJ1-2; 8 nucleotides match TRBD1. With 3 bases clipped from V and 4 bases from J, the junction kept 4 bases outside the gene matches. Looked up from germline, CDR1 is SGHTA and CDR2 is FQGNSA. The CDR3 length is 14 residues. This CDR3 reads CASSFKTGAYGYTF. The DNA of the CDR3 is TGTGCCAGCAGCTTCAAGACAGGGGCCTATGGCTACACCTTC.

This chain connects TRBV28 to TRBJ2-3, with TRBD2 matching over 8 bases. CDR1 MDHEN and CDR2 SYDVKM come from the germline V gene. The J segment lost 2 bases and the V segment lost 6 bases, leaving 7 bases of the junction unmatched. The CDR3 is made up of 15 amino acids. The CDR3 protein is CASRTGGLTTDTQYF. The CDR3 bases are TGTGCCAGCAGGACGGGAGGGCTTACCACAGATACGCAGTATTTT.

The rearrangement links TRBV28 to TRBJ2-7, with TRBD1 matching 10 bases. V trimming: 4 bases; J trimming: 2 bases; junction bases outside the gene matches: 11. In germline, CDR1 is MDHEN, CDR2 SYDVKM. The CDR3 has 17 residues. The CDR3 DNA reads TGTGCCAGCAGTTCCGACCTCGGGACAGGGGATCCCTACGAGCAGTACTTC. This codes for CASSSDLGTGDPYEQYF.

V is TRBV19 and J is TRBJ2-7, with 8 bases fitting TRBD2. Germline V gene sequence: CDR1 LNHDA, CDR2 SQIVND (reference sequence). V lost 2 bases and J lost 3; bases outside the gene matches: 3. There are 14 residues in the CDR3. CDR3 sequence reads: CASSIQAGDYEQYF. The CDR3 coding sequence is TGTGCCAGTAGTATACAAGCGGGAGACTACGAGCAGTACTTC.

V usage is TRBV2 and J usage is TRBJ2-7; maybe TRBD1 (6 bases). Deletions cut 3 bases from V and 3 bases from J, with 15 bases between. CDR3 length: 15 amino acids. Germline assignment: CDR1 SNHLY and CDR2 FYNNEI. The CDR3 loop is CASSERGTPLYEQYV. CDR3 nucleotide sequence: TGTGCCAGCAGTGAGAGGGGGACGCCCCTCTACGAGCAGTACGTC.

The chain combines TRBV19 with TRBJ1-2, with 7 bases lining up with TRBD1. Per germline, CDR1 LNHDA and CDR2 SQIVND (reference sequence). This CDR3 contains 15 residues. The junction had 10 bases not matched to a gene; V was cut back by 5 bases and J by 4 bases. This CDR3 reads CASSGSTGPIYGYTF. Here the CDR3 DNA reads TGTGCCAGTAGTGGGTCGACAGGGCCGATCTATGGCTACACCTTC.

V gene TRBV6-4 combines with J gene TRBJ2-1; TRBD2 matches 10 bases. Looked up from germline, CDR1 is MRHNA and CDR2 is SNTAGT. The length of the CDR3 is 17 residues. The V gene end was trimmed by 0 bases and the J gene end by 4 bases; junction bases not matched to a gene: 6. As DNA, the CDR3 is TGTGCCAGCAGTGACTCGGCTAGCGGGGGCGGGTACAATGAGCAGTTCTTC. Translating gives CASSDSASGGGYNEQFF.

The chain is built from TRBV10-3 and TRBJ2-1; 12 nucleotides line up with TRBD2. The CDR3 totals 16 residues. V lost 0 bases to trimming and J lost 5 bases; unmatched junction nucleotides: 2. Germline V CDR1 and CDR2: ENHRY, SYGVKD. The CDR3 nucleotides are TGTGCCATCAGTGAGTCCGGACTAGCGGGACACAATGAGCAGTTCTTC. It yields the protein CAISESGLAGHNEQFF.

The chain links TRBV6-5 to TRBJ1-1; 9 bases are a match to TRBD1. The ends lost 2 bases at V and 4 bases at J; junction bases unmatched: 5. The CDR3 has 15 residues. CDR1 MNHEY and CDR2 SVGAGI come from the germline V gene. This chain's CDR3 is CASSYRRTGVTEAFF. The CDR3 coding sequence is TGTGCCAGCAGTTACCGTCGGACAGGGGTCACTGAAGCTTTCTTT.

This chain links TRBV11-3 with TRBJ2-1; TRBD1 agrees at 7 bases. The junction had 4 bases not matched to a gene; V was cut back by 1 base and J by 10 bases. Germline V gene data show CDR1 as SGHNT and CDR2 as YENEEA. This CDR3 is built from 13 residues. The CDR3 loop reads CASSLAQDREQFF. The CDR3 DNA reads TGTGCCAGCAGCTTAGCCCAGGACAGGGAGCAGTTCTTC.

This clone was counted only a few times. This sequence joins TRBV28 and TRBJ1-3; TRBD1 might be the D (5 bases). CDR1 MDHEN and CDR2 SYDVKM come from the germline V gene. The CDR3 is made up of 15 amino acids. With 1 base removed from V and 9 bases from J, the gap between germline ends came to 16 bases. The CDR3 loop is CASSLLPYTGATIYF. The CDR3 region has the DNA TGTGCCAGCAGTTTATTGCCCTACACAGGAGCCACCATATATTTT. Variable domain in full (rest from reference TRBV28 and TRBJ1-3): DVKVTQSSRYLVKRTGEKVFLECVQDMDHENMFWYRQDPGLGLRLIYFSYDVKMKEKGDIPEGYSVSREKKERFSLILESASTNQTSMYLCASSLLPYTGATIYFGEGSWLTVV.

This CDR3 reads CASSESLRGYEQYF. Written as DNA, the CDR3 is TGTGCCAGCAGTGAAAGTCTTAGGGGATACGAGCAGTACTTC. This chain connects TRBV2 to TRBJ2-7; tentative D call: TRBD1 (5 bases). Germline assignment: CDR1 SNHLY and CDR2 FYNNEI. There are 14 residues in the CDR3. V gave up 2 bases and J gave up 4 bases, with 12 bases separating them.

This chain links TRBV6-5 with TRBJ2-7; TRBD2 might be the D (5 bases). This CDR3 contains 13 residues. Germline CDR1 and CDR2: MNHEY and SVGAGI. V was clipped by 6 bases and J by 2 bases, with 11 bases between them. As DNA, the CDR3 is TGTGCCAGCAGGGGTAGCGCAACCTACGAGCAGTACTTC. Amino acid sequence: CASRGSATYEQYF.

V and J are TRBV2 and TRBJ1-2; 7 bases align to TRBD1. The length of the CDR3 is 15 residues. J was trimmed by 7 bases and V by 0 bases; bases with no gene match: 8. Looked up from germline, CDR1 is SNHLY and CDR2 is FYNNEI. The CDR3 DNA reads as TGTGCCAGCAGTGAAGCGCGGACAGGAGGGGGTGGCTACACCTTC. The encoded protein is CASSEARTGGGGYTF.